The present entry profiles one T cell receptor (beta chain) with its context. Its antigen is not identified. The data derive from a study of CD4+ T cells in melanoma. The study's findings and limits: Diverse differentiation states were reported for melanoma neoantigen-specific CD4+ T cells. A reported correlation linked neoantigen-specific CD4+ T cells to CD8+, macrophage and B cell function.

Germline V gene data show CDR1 as SGHNT and CDR2 as YYREEE (reference sequence). This CDR3 comprises 11 residues. V was clipped by 0 bases and J by 6 bases, with 2 bases between them. The repertoire was sequenced with immunoSEQ multiplex PCR; TCRdb's copy has only in-frame clones and lacks some. The sample holds approximately 47,000 clones, approximately 89% seen once. The receptor comes from a human donor with melanoma. This rearrangement joins TRBV5-4 to TRBJ2-3; D is unclear. The source material was peripheral blood. CDR3 loop: CASSLADTQYF. CDR3 sequence (DNA): TGTGCCAGCAGCTTGGCCGATACGCAGTATTTT. Full variable domain (remainder filled in from reference TRBV5-4 and TRBJ2-3): ETGVTQSPTHLIKTRGQQVTLRCSSQSGHNTVSWYQQALGQGPQFIFQYYREEENGRGNFPPRFSGLQFPNYSSELNVNALELDDSALYLCASSLADTQYFGPGTRLTVL.